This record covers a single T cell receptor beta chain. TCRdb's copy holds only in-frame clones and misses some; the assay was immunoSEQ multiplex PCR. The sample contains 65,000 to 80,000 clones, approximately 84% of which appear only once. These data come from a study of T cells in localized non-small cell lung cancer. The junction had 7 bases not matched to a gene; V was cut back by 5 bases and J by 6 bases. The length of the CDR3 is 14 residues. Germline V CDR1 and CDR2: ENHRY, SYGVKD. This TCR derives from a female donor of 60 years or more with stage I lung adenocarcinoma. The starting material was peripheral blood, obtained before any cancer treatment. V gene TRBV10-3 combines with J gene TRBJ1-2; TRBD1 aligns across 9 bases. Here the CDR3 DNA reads TGTGCCATCAGTCGAACAGGGGGCGAAAATGGCTACACCTTC. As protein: CAISRTGGENGYTF.